The rows below give T cell receptor beta chains drawn from one sample of a study of T cells in Graves' hyperthyroidism and ophthalmopathy. Via MiXCR, TCRdb re-called the multiplex PCR reads, giving one row per CDR3 protein. The sample has around 760,000 distinct CDR3 sequences, around a third seen once. Sequenced sample: blood. The receptors originated from a woman aged 35 to 49 with Graves' hyperthyroidism. The CDR3 runs from the conserved cysteine through the conserved F or W. The D gene is left open where the match is weak. Where a row states a size, it is once, few, many or the class of an expanded clone; other rows omit it.

J gene	V gene	clone size	D gene	CDR3 length	CDR3 protein
TRBJ1-4	TRBV9	NA	NA	10	CASSVGTTFF
TRBJ1-1	TRBV19	few	NA	16	CASSKRGGRNSPEAFF
TRBJ1-2	TRBV25-1	many	NA	14	CASSDWGRGDGYTF
TRBJ2-7	TRBV4-3	NA	NA	16	CASSQDTGPFTYEQYF
TRBJ2-7	TRBV5-6	NA	TRBD2	15	CASSILAGVIYEQYF
TRBJ2-7	TRBV5-1	many	NA	13	CASSLGIRYEQYF
TRBJ1-3	TRBV6-2/TRBV6-3	few	NA	15	CASIFPTDSGNTIYF
TRBJ1-6	TRBV7-2	many	NA	14	CASSLAGDNSPLHF
NA	TRBV13	NA	TRBD1	13	CASSLDRRKTQYF
TRBJ1-1	TRBV5-5	many	NA	16	CASSLVGKVDDTEAFF
TRBJ2-5	TRBV5-1	few	TRBD1	15	CASSGSRGGRETQYF
TRBJ1-1	TRBV15	many	NA	12	CATGGWKTEAFF
TRBJ2-2	TRBV3-1	NA	NA	12	CASQKNTGELFF
TRBJ1-6	TRBV7-9	many	NA	12	CASSLSDSPLHF
TRBJ2-6	TRBV6-5	few	TRBD1	17	CASSHGQGSSGANVLTF
TRBJ1-5	TRBV29-1	many	NA	15	CSVEVWERSNQPQHF
TRBJ1-1	TRBV6-6	many	TRBD1	13	CASRETGGTEAFF
TRBJ1-2	TRBV7-2	many	NA	15	CASSPWAQEIYGYTF
TRBJ2-7	TRBV10-3	many	NA	12	CAISESVYEQYF
NA	TRBV10-2	NA	TRBD1	15	CASREPGQGRDEQFF
TRBJ2-5	TRBV7-9	many	TRBD2	15	CASSLDRKAGETQYF
TRBJ2-7	TRBV6-2/TRBV6-3	NA	NA	14	CASETRGGDYEQYF
TRBJ1-1	TRBV20-1	NA	TRBD1	14	CSARDRVQGTEAFF
TRBJ2-7	TRBV10-3	once	NA	14	CATRLAGGDYEQYF
TRBJ2-6	TRBV15	few	TRBD1	17	CATSRGQGFSGANVLTF
TRBJ1-4	TRBV20-1	NA	NA	14	CSARPWGLNEKLFF
TRBJ2-7	TRBV7-2	many	NA	12	CASSQGGREQYF
TRBJ2-7	TRBV12-3/TRBV12-4	NA	TRBD1	14	CASMIDRGLPEQYF
TRBJ2-7	TRBV14	NA	NA	13	CASSQAWGYEQYF
TRBJ1-1	TRBV10-3	few	NA	16	CAISSGPQRGNTEAFF
TRBJ2-7	TRBV7-9	many	TRBD2	13	CASSETSPYEQYF
TRBJ2-7	TRBV10-1	few	TRBD2	16	CASSDIAGGGSYEQYF
NA	TRBV29-1	NA	TRBD2	12	CSISGGRETQYF
TRBJ1-4	TRBV7-2	NA	TRBD1	15	CASSHGQGDNEKLFF
TRBJ1-2	TRBV6-5	few	TRBD1	15	CASSPTGGELDGYTF
TRBJ1-1	TRBV6-6	many	NA	14	CASSTGRQNTEAFF
TRBJ2-1	TRBV5-2	NA	NA	15	CASNPKRTSTDTQFF
TRBJ2-3	TRBV5-4	NA	NA	15	CASSPDMTSTDTQYF
TRBJ2-6	TRBV19	NA	NA	17	CASSMIGQNSGANVLTF
TRBJ1-5	TRBV7-9	many	NA	13	CASSAVTNQPQHF